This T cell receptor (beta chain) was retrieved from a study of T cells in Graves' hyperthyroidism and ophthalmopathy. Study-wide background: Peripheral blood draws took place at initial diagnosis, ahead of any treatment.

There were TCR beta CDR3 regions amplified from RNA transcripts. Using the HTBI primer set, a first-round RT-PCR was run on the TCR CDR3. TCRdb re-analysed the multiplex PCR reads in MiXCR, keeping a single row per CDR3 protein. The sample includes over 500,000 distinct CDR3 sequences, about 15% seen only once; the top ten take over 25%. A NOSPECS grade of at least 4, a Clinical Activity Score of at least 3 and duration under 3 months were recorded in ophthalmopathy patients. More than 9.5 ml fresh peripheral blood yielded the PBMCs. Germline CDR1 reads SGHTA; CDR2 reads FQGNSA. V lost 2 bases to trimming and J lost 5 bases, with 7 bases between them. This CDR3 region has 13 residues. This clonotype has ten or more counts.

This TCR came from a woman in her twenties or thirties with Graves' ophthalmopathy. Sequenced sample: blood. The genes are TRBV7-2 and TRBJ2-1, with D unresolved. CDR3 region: CASSLSPNNEQFF. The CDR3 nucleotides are TGTGCCAGCAGCTTATCCCCCAACAATGAGCAGTTCTTC.